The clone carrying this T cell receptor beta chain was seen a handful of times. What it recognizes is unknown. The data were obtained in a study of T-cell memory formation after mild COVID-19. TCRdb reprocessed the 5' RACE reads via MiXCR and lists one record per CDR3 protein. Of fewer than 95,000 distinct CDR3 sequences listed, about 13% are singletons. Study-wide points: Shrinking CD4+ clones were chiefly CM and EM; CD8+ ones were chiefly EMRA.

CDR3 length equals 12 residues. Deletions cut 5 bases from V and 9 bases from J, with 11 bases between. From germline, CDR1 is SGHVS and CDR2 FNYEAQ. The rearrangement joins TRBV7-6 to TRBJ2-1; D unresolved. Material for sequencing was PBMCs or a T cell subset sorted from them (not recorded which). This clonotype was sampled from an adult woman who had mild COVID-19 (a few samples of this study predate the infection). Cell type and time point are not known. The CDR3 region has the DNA TGTGCCAGCAGCCCTAATAGACTTGAGCAGTTCTTC. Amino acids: CASSPNRLEQFF.